This TCR beta chain was recorded in a study of cytomegalovirus exposure and HLA in healthy donors. Study-wide results and caveats: With further analysis later on, most CMV-associated TCR beta chains appeared HLA-restricted. Donors belonging to an Asian-associated ancestry cluster reportedly showed fewer N-insertions in productive TCRs than the roughly 700-donor mean, according to what a later analysis found. A link between a missense DCLRE1C variant and TCR beta V- and J-gene trimming emerged from a later analysis. Reports indicate that TCR beta sequences accurately predicted the HLA-A and HLA-B alleles of most subjects.

This CDR3 spans 12 amino acids. Unmatched junction bases numbered 4, after V lost 6 bases and J lost 8 bases. Per the germline V gene, CDR1 is MNHEY and CDR2 is SMNVEV (reference sequence). As for this clone: Antigen: not known.

A multiplex PCR was run with 60 Vbeta primers and 13 Jbeta primers. Profiling relied on immunoSEQ multiplex PCR, and the TCRdb table lists in-frame clones only, not all of them. The table shows over 150,000 clones, with around 79% occurring only once. The sample comprised PBMCs. This chain uses TRBV27 with TRBJ1-2, with 9 bases that match TRBD1. This TCR derives from a man aged 25 to 40 in good health and CMV-seropositive. DNA for the CDR3: TGTGCCAGCAGGGACAGGGGAGGAGGCTACACCTTC. It encodes CASRDRGGGYTF.